The present entry profiles one T cell receptor beta chain with its context. The antigen is unknown. This specimen comes from a study of T cell repertoires in cytomegalovirus infection. Study in general: TCR beta signatures that were public indicated CMV infection and matching HLA type.

From the reads, TCRdb called clonotypes with MiXCR, one entry per CDR3 protein. This table has 350,000 to 450,000 distinct CDR3 sequences, less than 20% appearing once. Study-level results: In two of eight donors, the top clonotype was HLA-C-restricted CMV-specific. Summed frequency of shared TCR beta families picked out CMV carriers who also had the relevant HLA.

The germline V gene has CDR1 LGHDT and CDR2 YNNKEL (reference sequence). The CDR3 length is 16 residues. V was pared by 1 base and J by 0 bases, with 7 bases between. The rearrangement links TRBV3-1 to TRBJ2-6; D gene ambiguous. The receptor was derived from a human donor in good health (CMV status not recorded). Some clones in this sample may be carry-over from other donors' samples. Sequenced sample: PBMCs. DNA for the CDR3: TGTGCCAGCAGCCAAGGCGGTCTCTCTGGGGCCAACGTCCTGACTTTC. Residues: CASSQGGLSGANVLTF.